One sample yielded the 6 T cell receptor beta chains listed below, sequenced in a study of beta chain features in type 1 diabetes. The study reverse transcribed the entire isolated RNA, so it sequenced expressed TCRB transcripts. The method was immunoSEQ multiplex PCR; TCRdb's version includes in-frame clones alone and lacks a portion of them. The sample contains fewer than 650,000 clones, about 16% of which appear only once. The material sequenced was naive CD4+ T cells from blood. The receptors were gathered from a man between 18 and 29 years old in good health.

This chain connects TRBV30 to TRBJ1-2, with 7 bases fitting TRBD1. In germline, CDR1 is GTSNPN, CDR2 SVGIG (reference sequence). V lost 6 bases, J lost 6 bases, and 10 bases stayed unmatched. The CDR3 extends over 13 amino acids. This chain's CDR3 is CACKSQGEDGYTF. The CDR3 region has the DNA TGTGCCTGCAAATCGCAGGGGGAGGATGGCTACACCTTC.

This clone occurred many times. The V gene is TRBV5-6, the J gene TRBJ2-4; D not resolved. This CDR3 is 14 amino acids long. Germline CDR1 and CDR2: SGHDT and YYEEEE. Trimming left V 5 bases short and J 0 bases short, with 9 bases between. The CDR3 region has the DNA TGTGCCAGCAGTAGACCGGTAGCCAAAAACATTCAGTACTTC. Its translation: CASSRPVAKNIQYF. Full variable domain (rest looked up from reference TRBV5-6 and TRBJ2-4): DAGVTQSPTHLIKTRGQQVTLRCSPKSGHDTVSWYQQALGQGPQFIFQYYEEEERQRGNFPDRFSGHQFPNYSSELNVNALLLGDSALYLCASSRPVAKNIQYFGAGTRLSVL.

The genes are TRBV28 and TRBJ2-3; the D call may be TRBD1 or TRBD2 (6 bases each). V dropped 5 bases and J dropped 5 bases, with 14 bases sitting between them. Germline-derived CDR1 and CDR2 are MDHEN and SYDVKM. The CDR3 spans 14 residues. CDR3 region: CASSPPGGQDTQYF. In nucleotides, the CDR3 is TGTGCCAGCAGTCCGCCCGGGGGCCAAGATACGCAGTATTTT.

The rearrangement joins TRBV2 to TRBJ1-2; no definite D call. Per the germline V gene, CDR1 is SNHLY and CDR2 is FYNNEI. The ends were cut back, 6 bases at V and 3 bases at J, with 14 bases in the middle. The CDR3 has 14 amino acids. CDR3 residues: CASRGKGTYYGYTF. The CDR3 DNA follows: TGTGCCAGCAGGGGGAAGGGAACATACTATGGCTACACCTTC.

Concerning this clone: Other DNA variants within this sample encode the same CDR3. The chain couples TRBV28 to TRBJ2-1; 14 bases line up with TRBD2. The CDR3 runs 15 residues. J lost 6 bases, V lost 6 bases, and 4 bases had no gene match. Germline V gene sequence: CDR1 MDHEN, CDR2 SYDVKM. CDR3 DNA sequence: TGTGCCAGCAGCCCCGGGACTAGCGGGAGCAATGAGCAGTTCTTC. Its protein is CASSPGTSGSNEQFF.

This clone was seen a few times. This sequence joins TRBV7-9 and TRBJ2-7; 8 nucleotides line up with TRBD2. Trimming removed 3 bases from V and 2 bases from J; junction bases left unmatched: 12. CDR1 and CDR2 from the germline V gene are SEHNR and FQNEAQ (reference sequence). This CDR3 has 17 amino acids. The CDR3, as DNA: TGTGCCAGCAGCTTTAACCAAGCGGGAGCCATAACCTACGAGCAGTACTTC. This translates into CASSFNQAGAITYEQYF.